The 31 T cell receptor beta chains below come from one sample, sequenced in a study of blood T cell repertoires in COVID-19. Sequencing used immunoSEQ multiplex PCR; TCRdb keeps in-frame clones, though not all of them. The table has 100,000 to 110,000 clones, around four fifths seen once. Source material: peripheral blood. The origin of the receptors is a man aged 65 to 85 with active or convalescent COVID-19.

DNA for the CDR3: TGTGCCAGCAGCTTAGCTTGGGGGCACGAAGCTTTCTTT. Translation: CASSLAWGHEAFF. V and J are TRBV7-9 and TRBJ1-1, with D possibly matching TRBD1 (6 bases). V lost 0 bases and J lost 8, with 10 bases in between. This CDR3 region has 13 residues. Germline V gene lookup returns CDR1 SEHNR and CDR2 FQNEAQ (reference sequence).

Comment on this clone: In the same sample, other DNA sequences code for this CDR3. This chain connects TRBV6-2 or TRBV6-3 to TRBJ1-2; D is unresolved. This CDR3 has 12 amino acids. V lost 2 bases to trimming and J lost 5 bases, with 6 bases between them. The germline V gene has CDR1 MNHEY and CDR2 SVGEGT. The CDR3 is CASSYEAYGYTF. In DNA, the CDR3 is TGTGCCAGCAGTTACGAGGCTTATGGCTACACCTTC.

The rearrangement joins TRBV7-9 to TRBJ1-5, with D perhaps matching TRBD1 (6 bases). Germline V gene sequence: CDR1 SEHNR, CDR2 FQNEAQ (reference sequence). The CDR3 has 13 amino acids. The ends were cut back, 5 bases at V and 9 bases at J, with 14 bases in the middle. The DNA of the CDR3 is TGTGCCAGCAGCCAAGGACAGATCTGGCCCCAGCATTTT. It yields the protein CASSQGQIWPQHF.

V is TRBV6-2 or TRBV6-3 and J is TRBJ2-4; TRBD1 matches 7 bases. The CDR3 contains 19 residues. Losses at the gene ends were 3 bases for V and 3 bases for J; bases not matched to a gene: 17. Germline V CDR1 and CDR2: MNHEY, SVGEGT. The CDR3 loop is CASSYRSSLDRASKNIQYF. CDR3 DNA sequence: TGTGCCAGCAGTTATCGCAGCTCCCTAGACAGGGCAAGCAAAAACATTCAGTACTTC.

The chain uses TRBV7-9 and TRBJ2-1; 7 bases match TRBD2. The CDR3 contains 17 residues. V shed 5 bases and J 8 bases; nucleotides not matched to a gene: 18. The germline V gene encodes CDR1 SEHNR and CDR2 FQNEAQ (reference sequence). CDR3 in DNA: TGTGCCAGCAGCCCCAACAATCTAGCGGCGCATACCCATGAGCAGTTCTTC. It is translated as CASSPNNLAAHTHEQFF. The full variable domain, completed using reference TRBV7-9 and TRBJ2-1, is DTGVSQNPRHKITKRGQNVTFRCDPISEHNRLYWYRQTLGQGPEFLTYFQNEAQLEKSRLLSDRFSAERPKGSFSTLEIQRTEQGDSAMYLCASSPNNLAAHTHEQFFGPGTRLTVL.

Here the CDR3 reads CASSPRQDESTEAFF. The CDR3 DNA reads TGCGCCAGCAGCCCGAGACAGGATGAGAGCACTGAAGCTTTCTTT. The gene calls are TRBV4-1 and TRBJ1-1; tentatively, D is TRBD1 (6 bases). CDR3 length: 15 amino acids. Deletions cut 4 bases from V and 4 bases from J, with 16 bases between. In germline, CDR1 is MGHRA, CDR2 YSYEKL.

The chain uses TRBV10-3 and TRBJ2-1; perhaps TRBD1 as D (5 bases). Germline V gives CDR1 ENHRY, CDR2 SYGVKD. The CDR3 has 13 residues. Trimming took 6 bases from V and 7 from J, leaving 13 bases between them. The CDR3 protein is CAIRREAGNEQFF. CDR3 nucleotides: TGTGCCATCAGGCGCGAGGCAGGGAATGAGCAGTTCTTC.

CDR3 residues: CASSSGGLRAYNEQFF. DNA for the CDR3: TGTGCCAGCAGCTCGGGGGGCCTAAGAGCCTACAATGAGCAGTTCTTC. The V call is TRBV7-8, the J call TRBJ2-1; TRBD2 might be the D (7 bases). CDR1 SGHVS and CDR2 FQNEAQ come from the germline V gene. The germline V and J ends were trimmed by 4 bases and 2 bases, with 15 bases remaining between them. The CDR3 totals 16 residues.

The V call is TRBV21-1, the J call TRBJ1-1; the D call in the table, TRBD1, was not verified against the DNA. TRBV21-1 is assigned pseudogene status. CDR3 length: 14 amino acids. As DNA, the CDR3 is TGTGCCAGCAGCAAAGGGGTACAGGGGACTGAAGCTTTCTTT. Protein sequence: CASSKGVQGTEAFF.

The chain employs TRBV5-6 and TRBJ2-7; possible D gene TRBD1, 6 bases. The V gene lost 4 bases and the J gene lost 1 base, with 15 bases spanning the gap. Looked up from germline, CDR1 is SGHDT and CDR2 is YYEEEE. The CDR3 has 15 residues. The DNA for the CDR3 is TGTGCCAGCAGCCGGGCCCCCAGGGGTTCCTACGAGCAGTACTTC. It yields the protein CASSRAPRGSYEQYF.

This clone has only one observation. The CDR3, as DNA: TGTGCCAGTAGTATAGTAGGCGGGCCCTCGGCTTTCTTT. Translating it yields CASSIVGGPSAFF. The chain uses TRBV19 and TRBJ1-1; D not certain. The CDR3 extends over 13 amino acids. V shed 1 base and J shed 11 bases, with 14 bases lying between them. CDR1 is LNHDA, CDR2 SQIVND, per germline (reference sequence).

The gene calls are TRBV6-4 and TRBJ1-2; D is unresolved. CDR1 is MRHNA, CDR2 SNTAGT, per germline. Trimming removed 2 bases at V and 4 bases at J, with 8 bases between. CDR3 size: 13 residues. The CDR3 nucleotides read TGTGCCAGCAGTGACCCCCGGGGCTATGGCTACACCTTC. Residues: CASSDPRGYGYTF.

V gene TRBV3-1 (or the pseudogene TRBV3-2) combines with J gene TRBJ2-2, with D perhaps matching TRBD2 (5 bases). V was trimmed by 5 bases and J by 8 bases, leaving 18 bases between them. This CDR3 spans 15 amino acids. The germline CDR1 and CDR2 sequences are LGHDT and YNNKEL (reference sequence). The CDR3 bases are TGTGCCAGCAGCGACGAGGGCCTAAGCCAGGGGGAGCTGTTTTTT. Its translation is CASSDEGLSQGELFF.

In DNA form, the CDR3 reads TGTGCCAGCAGCGCCGAGATGCGGGGTGGCTACACCTTC. Translated: CASSAEMRGGYTF. The chain is built from TRBV14 and TRBJ1-2; D is ambiguous. The germline gives CDR1 SGHDN, CDR2 FVKESK. The ends were cut back, 5 bases at V and 7 bases at J, with 14 bases in the middle. The CDR3 length is 13 residues.

The J gene is TRBJ1-2, the V gene TRBV29-1, with TRBD1 as a possible D gene (6 bases). The CDR3 is 13 amino acids. Germline CDR1 and CDR2: SQVTM and ANQGSEA. V was cut by 5 bases and J by 4 bases, with 14 bases left in between. The CDR3 sequence: CSVPGHTSYGYTF. As DNA, the CDR3 is TGCAGCGTTCCGGGACACACTTCCTATGGCTACACCTTC.

CDR3 sequence: CASSRLAGREEDTQYF. In DNA form, the CDR3 reads TGTGCCAGCAGTCGACTAGCGGGGAGGGAGGAGGATACGCAGTATTTT. V gene TRBV2 combines with J gene TRBJ2-3; 11 nucleotides agree with TRBD2. V was pared by 5 bases and J by 6 bases, with 10 bases of the junction left unmatched. The CDR3 extends over 16 amino acids. The germline gives CDR1 SNHLY, CDR2 FYNNEI.

V is TRBV4-1 and J is TRBJ2-1; possibly TRBD2 for D (5 bases). The CDR3 is 15 amino acids. Trimming took 4 bases from V and 4 from J, leaving 14 bases between them. Germline CDR1 reads MGHRA; CDR2 reads YSYEKL. DNA for the CDR3: TGCGCCAGCAGCCCTTACGGGAACAGTTACAATGAGCAGTTCTTC. Amino acid sequence: CASSPYGNSYNEQFF.

The chain couples TRBV4-3 to TRBJ2-2; possible D gene TRBD2, 5 bases. With 7 bases removed from V and 1 base from J, the gap between germline ends came to 10 bases. From germline, CDR1 is LGHNA and CDR2 YSLEER. The CDR3 length is 14 residues. The CDR3 protein is CASNPGVNTGELFF. CDR3 nucleotides: TGCGCCAGCAACCCCGGGGTGAACACCGGGGAGCTGTTTTTT.

The chain carries TRBV13 and TRBJ1-6; perhaps TRBD1 as D (5 bases). Germline CDR1 PRHDT, CDR2 FYEKMQ (reference sequence). The V end lost 5 bases, the J end lost 7 bases, and 18 bases lay between the germline ends. The CDR3 has 16 amino acids. DNA for the CDR3: TGTGCCAGCAGCCTAACAGGCTGGCAAGTGAATTCACCCCTCCACTTT. It yields the protein CASSLTGWQVNSPLHF.

In this sample, this clone turned up once. The chain employs TRBV27 and TRBJ2-7; maybe TRBD1 (5 bases). From germline, CDR1 is MNHEY and CDR2 SMNVEV (reference sequence). The V end was cut by 4 bases, the J end by 3 bases, with 16 bases between. The CDR3 has 15 residues. The CDR3 loop reads CASSWRGAGYYEQYF. In DNA, the CDR3 is TGTGCCAGCAGTTGGCGTGGGGCAGGGTACTACGAGCAGTACTTC.

This rearrangement joins TRBV24-1 to TRBJ2-3; D unresolved. The ends were cut back, 5 bases at V and 3 bases at J, with 2 bases in the middle. The CDR3 length is 11 residues. CDR1 is KGHDR and CDR2 is SFDVKD in the germline V gene. CDR3 residues: CATSVTDTQYF. The CDR3 DNA follows: TGTGCCACCAGTGTAACAGATACGCAGTATTTT.

V and J are TRBV3-1 (or the pseudogene TRBV3-2) and TRBJ2-5; the match to TRBD2 covers 13 bases. CDR1 and CDR2 (germline): LGHDT, YNNKEL (reference sequence). With V trimmed by 1 base and J by 5 bases, 4 bases remained unmatched. The CDR3 has 16 residues. The CDR3 bases are TGTGCCAGCAGCCAAGGGACTAGCGGGGGTCACGAGACCCAGTACTTC. Amino acid sequence: CASSQGTSGGHETQYF.

The chain is built from TRBV24-1 and TRBJ2-1, with TRBD1 as a possible D gene (6 bases). From germline, CDR1 is KGHDR and CDR2 SFDVKD. This CDR3 has 18 residues. The CDR3 region has the DNA TGTTCTCAGGGGTGGGGCGCCGAGAACCCCCGCTCCTACAATGAGCAGTTCTTC. This encodes CSQGWGAENPRSYNEQFF.

The chain links TRBV18 to TRBJ1-3, with TRBD1 matching 8 bases. This CDR3 has 15 amino acids. J gave up 8 bases and V 3 bases, and 9 bases lay outside the gene matches. Germline V gene sequence: CDR1 KGHSH, CDR2 LQKENI. The DNA for the CDR3 is TGTGCCAGCTCACCCACCGACACAGGGGGAGACACCATATATTTT. Its protein is CASSPTDTGGDTIYF.

The chain links TRBV2 to TRBJ1-2, with 7 bases matching TRBD1. The CDR3 runs 16 residues. Germline V lookup: CDR1 SNHLY, CDR2 FYNNEI. Trimming took 3 bases from V and 10 from J; bases not matched to a gene: 17. CDR3 amino acids: CASSEYVETGWTDYTF. The CDR3 DNA is TGTGCCAGCAGTGAGTACGTTGAGACAGGGTGGACTGACTACACCTTC.

The chain combines TRBV19 with TRBJ1-1; a weak D match, TRBD1 (5 bases). This CDR3 has 15 amino acids. The V and J ends lost 4 bases and 1 base respectively, with 13 bases between them. Germline loops: CDR1 LNHDA, CDR2 SQIVND (reference sequence). The CDR3 reads CASSTLRGANTEAFF. CDR3 in DNA: TGTGCCAGTAGTACTCTCCGTGGGGCGAACACTGAAGCTTTCTTT.

V usage is TRBV19 and J usage is TRBJ2-5; 7 nucleotides line up with TRBD1. Germline CDR1 is LNHDA and CDR2 is SQIVND (reference sequence). CDR3 length equals 19 residues. V shed 4 bases, J shed 0 bases, and the junction held 17 bases outside the gene matches. The CDR3 DNA reads TGTGCCAGTAGTAATCTTCGACAGGGTAATAGCCTGTACCAAGAGACCCAGTACTTC. It specifies CASSNLRQGNSLYQETQYF.

This clone appeared many times. J is TRBJ1-1 and V is TRBV24-1; a weak D match, TRBD1 (5 bases). V lost 4 bases to trimming and J lost 9 bases, with 11 bases between them. Germline V lookup: CDR1 KGHDR, CDR2 SFDVKD. The CDR3 length is 12 residues. CDR3 nucleotide sequence: TGTGCCACCAGTGACTCCGACAGTAAAGCTTTCTTT. Amino acid sequence: CATSDSDSKAFF.

V usage is TRBV19 and J usage is TRBJ2-1, with TRBD1 matching 10 bases. This CDR3 has 15 residues. Unmatched junction bases numbered 9, after V lost 9 bases and J lost 4 bases. Germline CDR1 reads LNHDA; CDR2 reads SQIVND (reference sequence). CDR3 sequence reads: CASLPGQGLYNEQFF. DNA for the CDR3: TGTGCCAGCCTCCCGGGACAGGGGCTGTACAATGAGCAGTTCTTC.

The chain combines TRBV30 with TRBJ1-2, with D possibly being TRBD1 (6 bases). In germline, CDR1 is GTSNPN, CDR2 SVGIG (reference sequence). The CDR3 totals 15 residues. Deletions cut 2 bases from V and 1 base from J, with 14 bases between. The CDR3 region has the DNA TGTGCCTGGAGTCGTAAGGCAGGGGTTAACTATGGCTACACCTTC. Protein product: CAWSRKAGVNYGYTF.

V gene TRBV30 combines with J gene TRBJ2-1; 7 nucleotides match TRBD1. Losses at the gene ends were 3 bases for V and 0 bases for J; bases not matched to a gene: 8. Germline V gene data show CDR1 as GTSNPN and CDR2 as SVGIG (reference sequence). The CDR3 runs to 16 residues. The CDR3 DNA reads as TGTGCCTGGAGCAAGACAGGGTCAGGCTCCTACAATGAGCAGTTCTTC. It yields the protein CAWSKTGSGSYNEQFF.